One sample yielded the 13 T cell receptor beta chains listed below, sequenced in a study of beta chain features in type 1 diabetes. Expressed TCRB transcripts got sequenced, as all isolated RNA was reverse transcribed. The protocol was immunoSEQ multiplex PCR, while the TCRdb copy is restricted to in-frame clones and leaves out a portion. This table holds about half a million clones, approximately 10% found once. Input material: naive CD4+ T cells from blood. These receptors were taken from a woman aged 18-29 years in good health.

This clone appeared a few times. The J gene is TRBJ2-7, the V gene TRBV30; 11 bases line up with TRBD2. The V segment lost 0 bases and the J segment 2 bases; nucleotides outside the gene matches: 3. The CDR3 runs 15 residues. Germline loops: CDR1 GTSNPN, CDR2 SVGIG (reference sequence). The CDR3 sequence is CAWSVLAGVTYEQYF. The CDR3 nucleotides read TGTGCCTGGAGTGTACTAGCGGGAGTAACCTACGAGCAGTACTTC.

The rearrangement uses TRBV6-5 and TRBJ1-5; D gene uncertain. Germline V gene lookup returns CDR1 MNHEY and CDR2 SVGAGI. This CDR3 region has 15 residues. Trimming left V 0 bases short and J 4 bases short, with 10 bases between. CDR3 in DNA: TGTGCCAGCAGTTACTCGGACCAAGGGAATCAGCCCCAGCATTTT. This gives the protein CASSYSDQGNQPQHF.

The chain recombines TRBV7-8 with TRBJ2-3; D call uncertain. The length of the CDR3 is 15 residues. Germline values: CDR1 SGHVS, CDR2 FQNEAQ. V shed 5 bases and J shed 0 bases, with 12 bases lying between them. CDR3 in amino acids: CASSLRRTSTDTQYF. CDR3 nucleotides: TGTGCCAGCAGCCTCCGACGGACGAGCACAGATACGCAGTATTTT.

This clone has a handful of counts. The J gene is TRBJ2-7, the V gene TRBV11-3, with D maybe TRBD2 (5 bases). CDR3 size: 14 residues. The germline CDR1 and CDR2 sequences are SGHNT and YENEEA. V was trimmed by 1 base and J by 6 bases, leaving 13 bases between them. The CDR3 sequence is CASSLVSGSGEQYF. CDR3 sequence (DNA): TGTGCCAGCAGCTTAGTGTCGGGATCGGGCGAGCAGTACTTC.

This clone was seen ten or more times. CDR3 residues: CSVAAGFAYEQYF. DNA for the CDR3: TGCAGCGTCGCTGCGGGGTTTGCATACGAGCAGTACTTC. This sequence joins TRBV29-1 and TRBJ2-7; the D gene is possibly TRBD2 (6 bases). V was clipped by 6 bases and J by 4 bases, with 16 bases between them. The CDR3 consists of 13 residues. CDR1 and CDR2 from the germline V gene are SQVTM and ANQGSEA.

This clone has only a few counts. The rearrangement links TRBV7-2 to TRBJ1-4; perhaps TRBD1 as D (6 bases). The germline CDR1 and CDR2 sequences are SGHTA and FQGNSA. The CDR3 sequence is 15 residues long. Trimming pared 1 base from V and 11 bases from J, leaving 17 bases between. CDR3 protein: CASSLDLGRGTKLFF. For the CDR3, the DNA is TGTGCCAGCAGCTTAGACTTGGGCAGGGGTACTAAACTGTTTTTT.

The chain carries TRBV30 and TRBJ2-2; no reliable D call. Germline CDR1 GTSNPN, CDR2 SVGIG (reference sequence). CDR3 length: 12 amino acids. The ends were cut back, 0 bases at V and 3 bases at J, with 2 bases in the middle. This chain's CDR3 is CAWSVYTGELFF. The CDR3 coding sequence is TGTGCCTGGAGTGTTTACACCGGGGAGCTGTTTTTT.

This clone came up a few times. The chain couples TRBV25-1 to TRBJ1-1; D remains ambiguous. V was pared by 1 base and J by 0 bases, with 9 bases between. The CDR3 has 15 amino acids. CDR1 is MGHDK and CDR2 is SYGVNS in the germline V gene. The CDR3 bases are TGTGCCAGCAGTGAATCAGAGGTAATGAACACTGAAGCTTTCTTT. Its protein product is CASSESEVMNTEAFF.

This clone was recorded a few times. This chain links TRBV20-1 with TRBJ2-1; possible D gene TRBD2, 5 bases. V was cut by 0 bases and J by 9 bases, with 6 bases left in between. CDR3 size: 11 residues. From germline, CDR1 is DFQATT and CDR2 SNEGSKA (reference sequence). In DNA, the CDR3 is TGCAGTGCTAGAGAGGGGAGTGAGCAGTTCTTC. Amino acid sequence: CSAREGSEQFF.

This clone was counted between two and nine times. This chain uses TRBV4-3 with TRBJ1-5; D is ambiguous. CDR3 length: 14 amino acids. Germline V gene data show CDR1 as LGHNA and CDR2 as YSLEER. With 0 bases removed from V and 6 bases from J, the gap between germline ends came to 9 bases. The CDR3 DNA follows: TGCGCCAGCAGCCAAGAAGCGGGCTTTCAGCCCCAGCATTTT. Protein sequence: CASSQEAGFQPQHF.

This clone was found many times. J is TRBJ2-7 and V is TRBV21-1. TRBV21-1 is a known pseudogene. The CDR3 has 10 amino acids. The CDR3 DNA follows: TGTGCCAGCAGGGTCTACGAGCAGTACTTC. This codes for CASRVYEQYF.

The chain employs TRBV18 and TRBJ2-1; no definite D call. V shed 9 bases and J shed 1 base, with 13 bases lying between them. Germline V gene sequence: CDR1 KGHSH, CDR2 LQKENI. The CDR3 runs to 14 residues. In nucleotides, the CDR3 is TGTGCCAGTTCTCCCCCGGATTCCTACAATGAGCAGTTCTTC. Translating gives CASSPPDSYNEQFF.

In its sample, this clone was seen a few times. V gene TRBV30 combines with J gene TRBJ2-1; no clear D gene. The CDR3 consists of 11 residues. The germline V and J ends were trimmed by 1 base and 6 bases, with 4 bases remaining between them. The germline V gene has CDR1 GTSNPN and CDR2 SVGIG (reference sequence). The DNA for the CDR3 is TGTGCCTGGAGTGCCCTCAATGAGCAGTTCTTC. Protein product: CAWSALNEQFF. Using reference TRBV30 and TRBJ2-1 for the parts outside the CDR3, the full variable domain is SQTIHQWPATLVQPVGSPLSLECTVEGTSNPNLYWYRQAAGRGLQLLFYSVGIGQISSEVPQNLSASRPQDRQFILSSKKLLLSDSGFYLCAWSALNEQFFGPGTRLTVL.